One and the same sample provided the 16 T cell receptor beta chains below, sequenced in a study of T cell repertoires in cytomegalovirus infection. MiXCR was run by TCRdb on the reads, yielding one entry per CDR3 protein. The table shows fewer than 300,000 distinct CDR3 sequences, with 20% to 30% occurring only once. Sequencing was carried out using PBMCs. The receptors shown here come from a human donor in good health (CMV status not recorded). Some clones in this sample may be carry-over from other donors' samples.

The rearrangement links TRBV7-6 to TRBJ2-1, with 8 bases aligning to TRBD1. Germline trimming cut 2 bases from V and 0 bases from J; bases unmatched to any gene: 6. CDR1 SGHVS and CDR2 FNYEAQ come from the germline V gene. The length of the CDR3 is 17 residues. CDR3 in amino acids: CASSLPRQGSSYNEQFF. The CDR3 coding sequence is TGTGCCAGCAGCTTACCGAGACAGGGGAGCTCCTACAATGAGCAGTTCTTC.

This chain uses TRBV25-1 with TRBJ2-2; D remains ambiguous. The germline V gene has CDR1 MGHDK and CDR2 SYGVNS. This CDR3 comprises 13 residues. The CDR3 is CSSGDPNTGELFF. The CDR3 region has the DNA TGTTCCTCAGGCGACCCGAACACCGGGGAGCTGTTTTTT.

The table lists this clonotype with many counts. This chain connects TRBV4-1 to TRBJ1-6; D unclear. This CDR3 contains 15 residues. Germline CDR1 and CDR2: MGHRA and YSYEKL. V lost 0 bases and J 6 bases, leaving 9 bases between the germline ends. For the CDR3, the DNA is TGCGCCAGCAGCCAAGAGCGGGGTGGTAATTCACCCCTCCACTTT. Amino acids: CASSQERGGNSPLHF.

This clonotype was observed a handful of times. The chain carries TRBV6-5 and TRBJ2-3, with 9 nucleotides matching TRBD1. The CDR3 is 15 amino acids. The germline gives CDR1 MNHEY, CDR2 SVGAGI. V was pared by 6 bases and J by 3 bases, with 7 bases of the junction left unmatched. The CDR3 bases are TGTGCCAGCAGCTACAGGGGGCTGTGGACAGATACGCAGTATTTT. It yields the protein CASSYRGLWTDTQYF.

The CDR3 DNA reads TGTGCCAGCAGCTCGGGGACTCAGAGCTCCTACGAGCAGTACTTC. Amino acid sequence: CASSSGTQSSYEQYF. V usage is TRBV7-2 and J usage is TRBJ2-7; the D gene is possibly TRBD2 (6 bases). Germline V lookup: CDR1 SGHTA, CDR2 FQGNSA. The CDR3 has 15 residues. Trimming left V 4 bases short and J 0 bases short, with 13 bases between.

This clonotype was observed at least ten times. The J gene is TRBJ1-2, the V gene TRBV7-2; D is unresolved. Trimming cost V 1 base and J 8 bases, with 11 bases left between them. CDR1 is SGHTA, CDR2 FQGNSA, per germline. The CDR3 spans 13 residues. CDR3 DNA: TGTGCCAGCAGCTTAGGCCCGGGGTCGGGCTACACCTTC. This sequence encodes CASSLGPGSGYTF. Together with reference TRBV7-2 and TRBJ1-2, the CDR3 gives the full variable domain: GAGVSQSPSNKVTEKGKDVELRCDPISGHTALYWYRQSLGQGLEFLIYFQGNSAPDKSGLPSDRFSAERTGGSVSTLTIQRTQQEDSAVYLCASSLGPGSGYTFGSGTRLTVV.

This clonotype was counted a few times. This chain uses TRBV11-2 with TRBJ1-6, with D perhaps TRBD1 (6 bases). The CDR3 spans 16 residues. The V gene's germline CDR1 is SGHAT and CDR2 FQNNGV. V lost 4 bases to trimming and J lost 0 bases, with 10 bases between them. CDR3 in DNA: TGTGCCAGCAGCTCCGGACAGAGCTCCTATAATTCACCCCTCCACTTT. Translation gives CASSSGQSSYNSPLHF.

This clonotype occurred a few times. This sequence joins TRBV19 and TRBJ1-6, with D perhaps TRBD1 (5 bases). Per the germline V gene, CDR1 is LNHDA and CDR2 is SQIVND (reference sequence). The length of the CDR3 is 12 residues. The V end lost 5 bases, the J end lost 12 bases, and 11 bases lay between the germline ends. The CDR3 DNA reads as TGTGCCAGTAGTCAGGGAACCAGACCCCTCCACTTT. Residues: CASSQGTRPLHF. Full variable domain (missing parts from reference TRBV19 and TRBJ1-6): DGGITQSPKYLFRKEGQNVTLSCEQNLNHDAMYWYRQDPGQGLRLIYYSQIVNDFQKGDIAEGYSVSREKKESFPLTVTSAQKNPTAFYLCASSQGTRPLHFGNGTRLTVT.

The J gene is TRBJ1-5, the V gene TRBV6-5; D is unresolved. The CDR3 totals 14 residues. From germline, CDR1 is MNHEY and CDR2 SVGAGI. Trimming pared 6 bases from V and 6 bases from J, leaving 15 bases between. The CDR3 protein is CASSRNYEFQPQHF. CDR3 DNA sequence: TGTGCCAGCAGCCGAAATTACGAGTTTCAGCCCCAGCATTTT.

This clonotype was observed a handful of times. The CDR3, as DNA: TGCAGTGCTAGAGAATTGGTGCGGGCAGGTCGCTCCTACGAGCAGTACTTC. Its protein product is CSARELVRAGRSYEQYF. The chain carries TRBV20-1 and TRBJ2-7, with D perhaps matching TRBD2 (5 bases). Germline V gene lookup returns CDR1 DFQATT and CDR2 SNEGSKA (reference sequence). The CDR3 extends over 17 amino acids. Trimming pared 0 bases from V and 0 bases from J, leaving 18 bases between.

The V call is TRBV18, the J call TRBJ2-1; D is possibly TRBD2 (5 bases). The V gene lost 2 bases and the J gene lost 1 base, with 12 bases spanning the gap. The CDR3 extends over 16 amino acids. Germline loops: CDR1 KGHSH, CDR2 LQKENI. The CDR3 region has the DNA TGTGCCAGCTCACCAAGCGGCGCCAGATCCTACAATGAGCAGTTCTTC. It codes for CASSPSGARSYNEQFF.

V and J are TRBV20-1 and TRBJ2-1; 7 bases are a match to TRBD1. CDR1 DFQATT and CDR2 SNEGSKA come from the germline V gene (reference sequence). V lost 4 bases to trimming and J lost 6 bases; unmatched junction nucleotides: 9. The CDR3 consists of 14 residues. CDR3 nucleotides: TGCAGTGCTACCGACAGGGCCAACCGCAATGAGCAGTTCTTC. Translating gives CSATDRANRNEQFF.

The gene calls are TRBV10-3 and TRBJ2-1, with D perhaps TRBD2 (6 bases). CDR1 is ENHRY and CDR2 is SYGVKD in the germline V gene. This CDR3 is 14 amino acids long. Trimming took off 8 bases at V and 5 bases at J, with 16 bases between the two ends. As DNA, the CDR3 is TGTGCCATCGGGGGGACCCATACCCACAATGAGCAGTTCTTC. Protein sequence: CAIGGTHTHNEQFF.

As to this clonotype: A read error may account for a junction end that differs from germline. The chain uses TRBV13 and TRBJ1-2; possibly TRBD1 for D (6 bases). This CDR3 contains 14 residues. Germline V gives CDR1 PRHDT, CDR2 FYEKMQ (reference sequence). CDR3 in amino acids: CASSLAAGESGYTF. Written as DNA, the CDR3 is TGCGCCAGCAGCTTGGCCGCAGGGGAGTCGGGCTACACCTTC.

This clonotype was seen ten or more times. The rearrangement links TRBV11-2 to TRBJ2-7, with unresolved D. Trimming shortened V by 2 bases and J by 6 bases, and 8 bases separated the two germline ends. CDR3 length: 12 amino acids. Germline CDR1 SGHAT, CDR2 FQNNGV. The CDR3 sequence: CASSLQAGEQYF. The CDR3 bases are TGTGCCAGCAGCTTACAGGCCGGCGAGCAGTACTTC.

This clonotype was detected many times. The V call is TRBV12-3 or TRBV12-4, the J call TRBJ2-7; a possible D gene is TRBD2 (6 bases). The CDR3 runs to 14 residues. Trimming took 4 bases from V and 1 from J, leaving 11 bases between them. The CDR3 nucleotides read TGTGCCAGCAGTTCGATCAGCGGGTCCTACGAGCAGTACTTC. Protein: CASSSISGSYEQYF.